Here is one T cell receptor beta chain with its context. Its antigen is as yet unknown. The germline CDR1 and CDR2 sequences are LNHDA and SQIVND (reference sequence). This CDR3 contains 15 residues. Germline trimming cut 5 bases from V and 5 bases from J; bases unmatched to any gene: 7. The record originates from a study of T cell responses to AZD1222 COVID-19 vaccine. Regarding the study as a whole: Only a handful of AZD1222 recipients, several in all, had baseline seropositivity. Donors were largely white British and mainly female; clonal diversity was possibly underestimated.

TCRdb's copy holds only in-frame clones and misses some; the assay was immunoSEQ multiplex PCR. The sample holds roughly 150,000 clones, around nine tenths seen once. V gene TRBV19 combines with J gene TRBJ1-5, with 9 nucleotides matching TRBD1. This sample comprised peripheral blood, obtained 28 days after the second AZD1222 dose. The sequence was obtained from an adult who received the AZD1222 COVID-19 vaccine. The CDR3 loop reads CASSDRDREYQPQHF. The DNA for the CDR3 is TGTGCCAGTAGTGACCGGGACAGGGAATATCAGCCCCAGCATTTT.